This is a list of T cell receptor beta chains from one sample in a study of post-analysis software for immune sequencing data. TCRdb re-analysed the PCR reads in MiXCR, keeping a single row per CDR3 protein. The sample shows about 540,000 distinct CDR3 sequences, under 40% of them seen only once. Sequenced input: blood. These TCRs come from a girl aged 2-17 years with multiple sclerosis. Both conserved end residues are part of each CDR3. D genes are given only for firm matches. Not every row has a clone size; where given, it reads once, few, many or a size class.

J gene: TRBJ1-4
clone size: .
V gene: TRBV5-4
D gene: TRBD1
CDR3 DNA: TGTGCCAGCAGCCTGGACAGGGGCAGTGGAAAACTGTTTTTT
CDR3 protein: CASSLDRGSGKLFF

J gene: TRBJ1-2
clone size: few
V gene: TRBV12-3/TRBV12-4
D gene: .
CDR3 DNA: TGTGCCAGCAGCCTGACAGGCTACTATGGCTACACCTTC
CDR3 protein: CASSLTGYYGYTF

J gene: TRBJ2-3
clone size: once
V gene: TRBV7-3
D gene: .
CDR3 DNA: TGTGCCAGCAGCCGCCCGGACAGGGAGGGTCTTAGCACAGATACGCAGTATTTT
CDR3 protein: CASSRPDREGLSTDTQYF

J gene: TRBJ2-7
clone size: few
V gene: TRBV29-1
D gene: .
CDR3 DNA: TGCAGCGTTCTTTGGGGGGACTACGAGCAGTACTTC
CDR3 protein: CSVLWGDYEQYF

J gene: TRBJ1-3
clone size: .
V gene: TRBV2
D gene: TRBD1
CDR3 DNA: TGTGCCAGCAGTGAAAACCCGAATGACCCAGGACAGGGGGCGTACACCATATATTTT
CDR3 protein: CASSENPNDPGQGAYTIYF

J gene: TRBJ2-1
clone size: many
V gene: TRBV10-3
D gene: TRBD1
CDR3 DNA: TGTGCCATCAGTGATAGGACAGGGTCCTACAATGAGCAGTTCTTC
CDR3 protein: CAISDRTGSYNEQFF

J gene: TRBJ2-5
clone size: few
V gene: TRBV20-1
D gene: .
CDR3 DNA: TGCAGTGCGAGCGGTGCCGGTAGCGAGTACCAAGAGACCCAGTACTTC
CDR3 protein: CSASGAGSEYQETQYF

J gene: TRBJ2-7
clone size: few
V gene: TRBV12-3/TRBV12-4
D gene: .
CDR3 DNA: TGTGCCAGCAGTTTATGGGGGATTTGGGGAGGCGAGCAGTACTTC
CDR3 protein: CASSLWGIWGGEQYF

J gene: TRBJ2-1
clone size: .
V gene: TRBV6-1
D gene: .
CDR3 DNA: TGTGCCAGCAGTCGACTGGGGAGCTCCTACAATGAGCAGTTCTTC
CDR3 protein: CASSRLGSSYNEQFF

J gene: TRBJ2-1
clone size: few
V gene: TRBV27
D gene: TRBD2
CDR3 DNA: TGTGCCAGCAGCTTACGGACTAGCGGGGGAGGTGAGCAGTTCTTC
CDR3 protein: CASSLRTSGGGEQFF

J gene: TRBJ2-6
clone size: few
V gene: TRBV20-1
D gene: .
CDR3 DNA: TGCAGTGCTAGAGATAAGGGTGCCGGGGCCAACGTCCTGACTTTC
CDR3 protein: CSARDKGAGANVLTF

J gene: TRBJ1-5
clone size: .
V gene: TRBV4-1
D gene: .
CDR3 DNA: TGTGCCAGCAGCCAAGATTTGGCAGGCGGGGGGCCCCAGCATTTT
CDR3 protein: CASSQDLAGGGPQHF

J gene: TRBJ2-5
clone size: .
V gene: TRBV7-3
D gene: TRBD2
CDR3 DNA: TGTGCCAGCAGCAGGACTAGTAGTCGCCAAGAGACCCAGTACTTC
CDR3 protein: CASSRTSSRQETQYF

J gene: TRBJ2-5
clone size: few
V gene: TRBV7-9
D gene: .
CDR3 DNA: TGTGCCAGCAGCTTAGCGGGGGCGGCGAAAGAGACCCAGTACTTC
CDR3 protein: CASSLAGAAKETQYF

J gene: TRBJ2-1
clone size: .
V gene: TRBV3-1
D gene: TRBD2
CDR3 DNA: TGTGCCAGCAGCCCAACGGGACTAGCTTTCAATGAGCAGTTCTTC
CDR3 protein: CASSPTGLAFNEQFF

J gene: TRBJ2-5
clone size: .
V gene: TRBV5-8
D gene: TRBD2
CDR3 DNA: TGTGCCAGCAGCCCCGGGACTATCACAACGGAGACCCAGTACTTC
CDR3 protein: CASSPGTITTETQYF

J gene: TRBJ2-7
clone size: .
V gene: TRBV20-1
D gene: TRBD1
CDR3 DNA: TGCAGTGCTTTCCTCCCAGGGGGCAGTGGGTACTACGAGCAGTACTTC
CDR3 protein: CSAFLPGGSGYYEQYF

J gene: TRBJ2-5
clone size: .
V gene: TRBV11-2
D gene: TRBD2
CDR3 DNA: TGTGCCAGCAGCTCCGAACGGGGTAGCGGGGGTTGGGAGACCCAGTACTTC
CDR3 protein: CASSSERGSGGWETQYF

J gene: TRBJ1-6
clone size: few
V gene: TRBV5-6
D gene: .
CDR3 DNA: TGTGCCAGCAGCGGATTGGAAGGGTATTCACCCCTCCACTTT
CDR3 protein: CASSGLEGYSPLHF

J gene: TRBJ2-7
clone size: .
V gene: TRBV5-5
D gene: .
CDR3 DNA: TGTGCCAGCAGCTGGGGGGTCTCCTACGAGCAGTACTTC
CDR3 protein: CASSWGVSYEQYF

J gene: TRBJ2-1
clone size: .
V gene: TRBV5-1
D gene: .
CDR3 DNA: TGCGCCAGCAGCCCCTACCCCTCCGGCAATGAGCAGTTCTTC
CDR3 protein: CASSPYPSGNEQFF

J gene: TRBJ2-3
clone size: .
V gene: TRBV7-3
D gene: TRBD1
CDR3 DNA: TGTGCCAGCAGCTCTACCGGGACAGTGTTCACAGATACGCAGTATTTT
CDR3 protein: CASSSTGTVFTDTQYF

J gene: TRBJ1-2
clone size: .
V gene: TRBV11-2
D gene: TRBD1
CDR3 DNA: TGTGCCAGCAGGGGGGACAGCGGGGGCTACACCTTC
CDR3 protein: CASRGDSGGYTF

J gene: TRBJ1-1
clone size: few
V gene: TRBV20-1
D gene: TRBD1
CDR3 DNA: TGCAGTGCTAGCGTGTATGACAGGGACACTGAAGCTTTCTTT
CDR3 protein: CSASVYDRDTEAFF